This T cell receptor beta chain was recorded in a study of cytotoxic CD8 clonotypes in ibrutinib-treated CLL. The protocol was immunoSEQ multiplex PCR, while the TCRdb copy is restricted to in-frame clones and leaves out a portion. The table lists about 120,000 clones, roughly 85% of them singletons. Germline CDR1 LNHDA, CDR2 SQIVND (reference sequence). V dropped 8 bases and J dropped 7 bases, with 14 bases sitting between them. There are 12 residues in the CDR3. This specimen was PBMCs, taken after 24 months of ibrutinib treatment. This chain joins TRBV19 and TRBJ1-2; a possible D gene is TRBD1 (5 bases). The TCR comes from a human donor with chronic lymphocytic leukemia. The CDR3 reads CASAQGAVGYTF. CDR3 nucleotides: TGTGCCAGTGCTCAGGGCGCGGTTGGCTACACCTTC.